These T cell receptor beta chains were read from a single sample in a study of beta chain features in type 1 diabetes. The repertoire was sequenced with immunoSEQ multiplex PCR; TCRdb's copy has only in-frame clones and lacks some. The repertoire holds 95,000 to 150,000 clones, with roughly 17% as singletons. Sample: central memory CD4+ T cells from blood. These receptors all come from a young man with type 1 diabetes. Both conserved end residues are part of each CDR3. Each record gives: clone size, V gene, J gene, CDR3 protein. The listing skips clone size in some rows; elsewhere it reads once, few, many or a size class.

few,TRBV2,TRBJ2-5,CASSEKGGRLQETQYF
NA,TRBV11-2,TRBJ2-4,CASSVGTNIQYF
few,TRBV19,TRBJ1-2,CASSAGSNYGYTF
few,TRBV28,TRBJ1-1,CASRKRPAEAFF
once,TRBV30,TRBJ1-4,CAWSEGIDEKLFF
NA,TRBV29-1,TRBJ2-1,CSISSRGYNEQFF
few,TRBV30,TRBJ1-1,CAWSGKDSVNTEAFF
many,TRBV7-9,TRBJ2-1,CASSTAPGTAINEQFF
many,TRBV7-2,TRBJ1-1,CASSSPSSTGWATEAFF
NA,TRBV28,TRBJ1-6,CASSRGTVGNSPLHF
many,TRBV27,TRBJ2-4,CASSHSDRAAKNIQYF
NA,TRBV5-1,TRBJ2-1,CASSKGLAVVNEQFF
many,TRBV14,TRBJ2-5,CASSQFSGTSYQETQYF
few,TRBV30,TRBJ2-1,CAWSVLGNEQFF
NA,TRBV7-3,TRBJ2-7,CASSLYEGSEQYF
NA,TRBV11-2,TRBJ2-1,CASSVGTGAYNEQFF
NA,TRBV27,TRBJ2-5,CASSLGPGETQYF
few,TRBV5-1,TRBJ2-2,CASSNGEPAGELFF
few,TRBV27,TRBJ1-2,CASSLSGPYGYTF
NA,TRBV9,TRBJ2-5,CASSPVMPETTWDREETQYF
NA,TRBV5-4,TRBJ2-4,CASRKEGGNIQYF
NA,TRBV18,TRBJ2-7,CASSPRPSTYEQYF
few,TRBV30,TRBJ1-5,CAWSPGTGGGQPQHF